This TCR beta chain was observed in a study of blood T cells in healthy people across ages (dated by TCRdb to between 2014 and 2017). For the study in its entirety: In model experiments, roughly one uniquely barcoded TCR beta cDNA molecule per two T cells was captured by template switching. To avoid experimental bias, donors of different ages were distributed randomly across sequencing lanes. Four age groups were formed from the donors: young (average around 15 years), middle-aged (approximately 40), aged (62) and long-lived (less than 85). To track age-related changes in TCR beta repertoire diversity, the study relied on deep sequencing normalized with unique cDNA molecular identifiers. For two donors (one aged 18 to 30 and one aged 80 or older), the study analyzed two additional independent replicas of 1 million unique cDNA reads from the same blood draw.

Systemically healthy Caucasian individuals from Russia, 39 in total and aged roughly 6 to 95 years, were included as donors. Around 10 milliliters of peripheral blood were drawn from each donor into EDTA-treated Vacutainer tubes. PBMCs were isolated by Ficoll-Paque density-gradient centrifugation, with at least 6 million obtained per sample. Total RNA was extracted from PBMCs with Trizol reagent, with at least 5.5 micrograms obtained per sample. Naive CD45RAhigh/CD27high T cell percentages were measured by flow cytometry on a PBMC aliquot from every donor. Library construction relied on 5' RACE. Sequencing used an Illumina HiSeq 2500. A second PCR of 7 to 11 cycles was performed with a sample-barcoded 5' primer and a J-beta primer mix. Each TCR beta cDNA molecule received a unique molecular identifier from a template-switch 5' adaptor carrying 12 random nucleotides. Each sample yielded at least 3 million CDR3-containing paired-end reads. All of the RNA was converted into first-strand cDNA using the Mint cDNA synthesis kit, with a TRBC-specific oligonucleotide serving as the primer. After uracil-DNA glycosylase treatment, a first 18-cycle PCR used universal primers M1SS and BC2_uni_R on all cDNA. Under the source paper's analysis protocol: For normalization, 1 million high-quality reads, each with a distinct molecular identifier, were randomly selected from each sample. Instead of being binned into consensus sequences, reads that shared molecular identifiers were thrown out. MiTCR, with a Q25 quality threshold and the strictest error-elimination algorithm, was used for CDR3 identification, clonotype clustering and error correction. A nonparametric unseen species model using Euler transformation provided a lower-bound estimate of total TCR beta diversity. The public sequencing data were trimmed at Q25 with fastp and processed into clonotypes with MiXCR by TCRdb, which kept only in-frame beta chains. CDR3 protein sequences are deduplicated, and each keeps its most common genes and DNA. The V and J calls follow TCRdb's processing rather than the paper's. Counted in this sample were about 730,000 distinct CDR3 sequences; roughly two fifths of them appeared once. Around a fifth of the sample lies in the top ten.

As to this clonotype: The antigen it recognizes is unknown. One base away there is no much larger clone; base qualities are not given.

Overall study outcomes, separate from this receptor: Observed TCR beta diversity correlated strongly with the percentage of naive T cells measured by flow cytometry. Estimates of total diversity based on one million sequenced T cells were considered lower bounds and underestimates. Donor CMV infection status was unknown, potentially confounding age-related changes in expanded clonotypes. Since profiling was done on bulk unsorted PBMCs, naive and antigen-experienced compartments could not be conclusively compared. Compared with the aged group, more naive CD4+ T cells, fewer expanded clones and increased TCR diversity were shown by the long-lived group, suggesting age selection. Observed TCR beta diversity per million T cells fell roughly linearly with age, and a significant reduction was already apparent by age around 40.

The germline V gene provides CDR1 SNHLY and CDR2 FYNNEI. The CDR3 spans 15 residues, from the cysteine through the phenylalanine. The entry retains the CDR3 DNA only, 45 bases that are in frame from base 1. V drops 7 bases and J drops 0 bases, leaving 12 bases in between. The sequence derives from a woman in her fifties or sixties in good health. Sequences were obtained from blood. This chain joins TRBV2 to TRBJ2-2; no D gene call is confident. The DNA reads as follows: TGTGCCAGCACGCCGGGCAGGACGAACACCGGGGAGCTGTTTTTT. Protein translation: CASTPGRTNTGELFF.